This passage covers 7 T cell receptor beta chains from one sample sequenced in a study of T cells after yellow fever vaccination. TCRdb itself ran the 5' RACE reads through MiXCR, one entry per CDR3 protein. Of about 580,000 distinct CDR3 sequences in the sample, around a sixth were seen once. Material: PBMCs, obtained around 5 days after the first yellow fever vaccination. The source of these receptors is a man aged 18 to 30 who received the YFV17D yellow fever vaccine.

The V call is TRBV24-1, the J call TRBJ2-3; weak D call: TRBD2 (6 bases). Deletions cut 4 bases from V and 1 base from J, with 8 bases between. Germline V gives CDR1 KGHDR, CDR2 SFDVKD. CDR3 length: 14 amino acids. The CDR3 region has the DNA TGTGCCACCAGTGAGCGGGGTCGCACAGATACGCAGTATTTT. It translates to CATSERGRTDTQYF.

The table lists this clonotype with many counts. This sequence joins TRBV2 and TRBJ2-1, with D unclear. The germline V and J ends were trimmed by 7 bases and 5 bases, with 12 bases remaining between them. CDR1 SNHLY and CDR2 FYNNEI come from the germline V gene. The CDR3 runs to 13 residues. The CDR3 spells CASTTASDNEQFF. The CDR3 bases are TGTGCCAGCACCACCGCCTCGGACAATGAGCAGTTCTTC.

V usage is TRBV4-2 and J usage is TRBJ1-5; weak D call: TRBD1 (5 bases). Between the trimmed V and J ends, which lost 2 bases and 5 bases, there was a span of 7 bases. This CDR3 contains 13 residues. The germline CDR1 and CDR2 sequences are LGHNA and YNFKEQ. Here the CDR3 DNA reads TGTGCCAGCAGCCAACGGGGCGATCAGCCCCAGCATTTT. Encoded protein: CASSQRGDQPQHF.

V usage is TRBV6-2 or TRBV6-3 and J usage is TRBJ1-2; D is uncertain. V lost 4 bases to trimming and J lost 4 bases, with 10 bases between them. Germline V lookup: CDR1 MNHEY, CDR2 SVGEGT. The CDR3 runs 13 residues. The CDR3 spells CASSFGPFYGYTF. The DNA for the CDR3 is TGTGCCAGCAGTTTCGGGCCTTTCTATGGCTACACCTTC.

The chain couples TRBV20-1 to TRBJ1-2; D gene uncertain. V lost 7 bases and J lost 2, with 14 bases in between. CDR3 length: 13 amino acids. Per germline, CDR1 DFQATT and CDR2 SNEGSKA (reference sequence). The CDR3: CSVRVPENYGYTF. CDR3 in DNA: TGCAGTGTCAGAGTGCCAGAAAACTATGGCTACACCTTC.

For this clonotype: A much larger clone lies a single base off, so this may be a read error. V gene TRBV5-1 combines with J gene TRBJ2-5; no firm D call. Looked up from germline, CDR1 is SGHRS and CDR2 is YFSETQ. The CDR3 sequence is 15 residues long. The CDR3 region is CASSLAVLTQETQHF. CDR3 in DNA: TGCGCCAGCAGCTTGGCCGTTTTGACCCAAGAGACCCAGCACTTC.

A few counts support this clonotype. The J gene is TRBJ1-4, the V gene TRBV7-8; no clear D. The germline CDR1 and CDR2 sequences are SGHVS and FQNEAQ. The CDR3 length is 14 residues. Between the trimmed V and J ends, which lost 2 bases and 5 bases, there was a span of 9 bases. The CDR3 DNA reads as TGTGCCAGCAGCTTAATGTCACAGAATGAAAAACTGTTTTTT. Translating gives CASSLMSQNEKLFF.